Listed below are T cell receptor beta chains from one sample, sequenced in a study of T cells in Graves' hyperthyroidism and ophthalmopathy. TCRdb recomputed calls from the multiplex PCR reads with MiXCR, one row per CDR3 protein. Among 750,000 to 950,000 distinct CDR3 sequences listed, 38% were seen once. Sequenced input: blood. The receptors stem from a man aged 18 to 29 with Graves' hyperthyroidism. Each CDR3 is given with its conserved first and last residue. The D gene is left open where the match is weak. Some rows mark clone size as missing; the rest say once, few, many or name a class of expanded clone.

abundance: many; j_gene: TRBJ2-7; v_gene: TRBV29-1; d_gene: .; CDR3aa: CSVEAGQNPYEQYF; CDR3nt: TGCAGCGTTGAAGCTGGACAGAATCCCTACGAGCAGTACTTC
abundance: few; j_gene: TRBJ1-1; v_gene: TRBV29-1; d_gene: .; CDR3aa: CSVRPQGWTEAFF; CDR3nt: TGCAGCGTCAGACCACAGGGTTGGACTGAAGCTTTCTTT
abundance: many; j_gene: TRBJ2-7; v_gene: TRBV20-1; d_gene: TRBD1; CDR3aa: CSAMRGDRVAEQYF; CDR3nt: TGCAGTGCGATGAGGGGGGACAGGGTCGCCGAGCAGTACTTC
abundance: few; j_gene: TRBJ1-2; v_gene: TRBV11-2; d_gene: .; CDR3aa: CASSFQPTGTENNGYTF; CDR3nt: TGTGCCAGCAGCTTTCAACCCACCGGGACTGAGAATAATGGCTACACCTTC
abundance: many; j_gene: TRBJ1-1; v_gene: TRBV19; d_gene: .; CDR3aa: CASSIWGRENTEAFF; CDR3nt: TGTGCCAGTAGTATATGGGGCAGAGAGAACACTGAAGCTTTCTTT
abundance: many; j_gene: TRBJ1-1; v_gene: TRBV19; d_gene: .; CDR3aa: CASMERSFMNTEAFF; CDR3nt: TGTGCCAGTATGGAACGGAGCTTCATGAACACTGAAGCTTTCTTT
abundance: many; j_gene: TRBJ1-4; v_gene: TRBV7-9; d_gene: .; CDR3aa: CASSLGHQEKLFF; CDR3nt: TGTGCCAGCAGCTTGGGACATCAGGAAAAACTGTTTTTT
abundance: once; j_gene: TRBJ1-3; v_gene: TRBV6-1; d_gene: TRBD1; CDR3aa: CASVLQGHSGNTIYF; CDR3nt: TGTGCCAGCGTCTTACAGGGGCACTCTGGAAACACCATATATTTT
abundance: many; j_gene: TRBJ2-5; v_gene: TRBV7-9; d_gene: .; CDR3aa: CASSFPAGDF; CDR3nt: TGTGCCAGCAGCTTTCCTGCCGGGGACTTC
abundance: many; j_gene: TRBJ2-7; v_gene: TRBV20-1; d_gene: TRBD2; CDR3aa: CSASNLAGVPYEQYF; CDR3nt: TGCAGTGCTAGTAACTTAGCGGGAGTACCCTACGAGCAGTACTTC
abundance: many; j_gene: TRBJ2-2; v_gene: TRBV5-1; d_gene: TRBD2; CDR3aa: CASSLTSGNTGELFF; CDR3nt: TGTGCCAGCAGCCTGACTAGCGGGAACACCGGGGAGCTGTTTTTT
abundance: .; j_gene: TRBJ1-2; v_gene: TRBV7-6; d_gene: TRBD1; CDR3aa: CASSQGTGTYGYTF; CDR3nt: TGTGCCAGCAGCCAGGGGACAGGAACCTATGGCTACACCTTC
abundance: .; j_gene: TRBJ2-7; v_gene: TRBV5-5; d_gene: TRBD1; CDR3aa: CASRRWTGGYEQYF; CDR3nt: TGCGCCAGCAGGAGATGGACAGGGGGATACGAGCAGTACTTC
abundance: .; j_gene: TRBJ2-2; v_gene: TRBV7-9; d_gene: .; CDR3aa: CASSQGMETGELFF; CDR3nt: TGTGCCAGCAGCCAGGGGATGGAGACCGGGGAGTTGTTTTTT
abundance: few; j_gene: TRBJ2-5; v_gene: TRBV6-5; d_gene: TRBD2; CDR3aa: CASSYSKLAGSLQTQYF; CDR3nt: TGTGCCAGCAGTTACTCGAAACTAGCGGGGAGCCTCCAGACCCAGTACTTC
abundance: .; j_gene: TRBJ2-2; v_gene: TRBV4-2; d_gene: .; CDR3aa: CASSHQDRGGELFF; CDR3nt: TGTGCCAGCAGCCACCAGGACCGTGGCGGGGAGCTGTTTTTT
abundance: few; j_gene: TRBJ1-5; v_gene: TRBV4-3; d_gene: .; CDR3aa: CASSQGRNGNQPQHF; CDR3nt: TGCGCCAGCAGCCAAGGCAGAAACGGCAATCAGCCCCAGCATTTT
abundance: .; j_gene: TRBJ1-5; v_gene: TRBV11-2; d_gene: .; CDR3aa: CASSLGGEVGQPQHF; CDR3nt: TGTGCCAGCAGCTTGGGGGGGGAAGTAGGGCAGCCCCAGCATTTT
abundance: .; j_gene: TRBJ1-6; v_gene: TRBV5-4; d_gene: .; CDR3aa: CASSLIDVRGSPLHF; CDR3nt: TGTGCCAGCAGTCTTATCGACGTGAGAGGCTCACCCCTCCACTTT
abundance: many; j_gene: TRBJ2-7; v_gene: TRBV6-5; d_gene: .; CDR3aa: CASSEGAGEQYF; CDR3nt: TGTGCCAGCTCGGAGGGGGCGGGCGAGCAGTACTTC
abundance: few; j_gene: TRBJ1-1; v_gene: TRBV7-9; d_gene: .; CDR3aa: CASDGREGWPEAFF; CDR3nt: TGTGCCAGCGACGGGAGGGAGGGGTGGCCTGAAGCTTTCTTT
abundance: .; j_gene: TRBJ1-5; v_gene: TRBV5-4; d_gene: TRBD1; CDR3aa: CASSFWGGGGQPQHF; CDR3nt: TGTGCCAGCAGCTTTTGGGGGGGAGGGGGCCAGCCCCAGCATTTT
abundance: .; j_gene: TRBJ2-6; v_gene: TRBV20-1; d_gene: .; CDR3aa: CSATRGGEDTGANVLTF; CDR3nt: TGCAGTGCTACCCGTGGAGGCGAGGACACCGGGGCCAACGTCCTGACTTTC
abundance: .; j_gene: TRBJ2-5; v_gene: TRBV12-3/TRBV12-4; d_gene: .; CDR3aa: CASTDGGGSGETQYF; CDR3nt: TGTGCCAGCACTGACGGAGGTGGCTCGGGAGAGACCCAGTACTTC
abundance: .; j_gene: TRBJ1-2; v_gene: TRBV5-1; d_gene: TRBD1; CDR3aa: CASSLGTGGEGYTF; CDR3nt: TGTGCCAGCAGCTTAGGGACAGGGGGAGAAGGCTACACCTTC
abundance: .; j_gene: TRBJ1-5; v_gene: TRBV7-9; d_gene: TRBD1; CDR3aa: CASSLEGAAGSNQPQHF; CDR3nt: TGTGCCAGCAGCTTAGAGGGGGCGGCGGGCAGCAATCAGCCCCAGCATTTT
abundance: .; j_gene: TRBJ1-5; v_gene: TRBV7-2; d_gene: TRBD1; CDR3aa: CASSSYSGQGFHQPQHF; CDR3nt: TGTGCCAGCAGCTCTTACTCCGGACAGGGGTTCCATCAGCCCCAGCATTTT
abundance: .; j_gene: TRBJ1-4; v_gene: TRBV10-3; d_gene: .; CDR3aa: CATGGGLLKEKLFF; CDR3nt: TGTGCCACGGGAGGAGGGTTACTGAAAGAAAAACTGTTTTTT
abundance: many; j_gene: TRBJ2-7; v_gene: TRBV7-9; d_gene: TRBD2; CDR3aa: CASSLGLAGGSYEQYF; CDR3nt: TGTGCCAGCAGCTTAGGACTAGCGGGGGGATCCTACGAGCAGTACTTC
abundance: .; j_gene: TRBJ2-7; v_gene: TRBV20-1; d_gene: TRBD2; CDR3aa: CSARRGGGGDYEQYF; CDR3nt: TGCAGTGCCAGAAGAGGCGGGGGGGGAGACTACGAGCAGTACTTC
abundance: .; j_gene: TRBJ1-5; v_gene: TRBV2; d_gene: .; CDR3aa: CASSYSGVETQHF; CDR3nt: TGTGCCAGCAGTTACTCCGGAGTAGAGACCCAGCATTTT
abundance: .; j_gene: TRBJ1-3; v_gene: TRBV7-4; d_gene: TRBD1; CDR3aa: CASRPGQGSGNTIYF; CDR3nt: TGTGCCAGCAGACCCGGACAGGGCTCTGGAAACACCATATATTTT
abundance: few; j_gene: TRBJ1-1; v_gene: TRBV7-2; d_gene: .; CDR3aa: CASSLAPGLEAFF; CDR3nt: TGTGCCAGCAGCTTAGCCCCAGGACTTGAAGCTTTCTTT
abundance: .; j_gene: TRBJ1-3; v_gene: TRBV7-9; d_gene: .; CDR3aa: CASSLQGELGAGLGNAIYF; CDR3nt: TGTGCCAGCAGCTTACAGGGAGAGCTCGGAGCTGGGCTGGGAAACGCCATATATTTT
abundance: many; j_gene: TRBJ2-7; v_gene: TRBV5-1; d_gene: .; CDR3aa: CASKRGGQYF; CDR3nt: TGCGCCAGCAAGAGGGGAGGGCAGTACTTC
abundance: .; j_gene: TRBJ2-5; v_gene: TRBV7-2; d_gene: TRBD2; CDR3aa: CASSWTSKETQYF; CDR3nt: TGTGCCAGCAGCTGGACTAGTAAAGAGACCCAGTACTTC
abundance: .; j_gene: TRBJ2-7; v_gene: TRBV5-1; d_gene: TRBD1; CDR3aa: CASASRQGALYEQYF; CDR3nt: TGCGCCAGCGCCTCCCGGCAGGGGGCTCTCTACGAGCAGTACTTC